In this sample, the clone carrying this T cell receptor (beta chain) turned up many times. In a library made to pick up alpha chains, this beta chain is a stray read with a size that means little. The data stem from a study of spatial heterogeneity in lung cancer. At the level of the study: As counted in raw reads, each unique TCR and UMI combination appeared more than ten times on average.

Documented time point: sample taken at primary tumor resection. Without sorting, whole RNA was sequenced from tumor, nontumor lung or frozen PBMC. Patients with untreated early-stage non-small cell lung cancer, numbering 72, were the donors. Single TCR cDNA molecules each had their own unique molecular identifier. TCRdb recomputed calls from the 5' RACE reads with MiXCR, one row per CDR3 protein. The sample holds 10,000 to 15,000 distinct CDR3 sequences, around 4% seen once. The sample here was PBMCs, taken at surgery. This TCR came from a male donor with early-stage non-small cell lung cancer.

In DNA, the CDR3 is TGTGCCAGCAGCCAAGGACAGGGGCACTACGAGCAGTACTTC. It translates to CASSQGQGHYEQYF. The chain carries TRBV3-1 and TRBJ2-7, with TRBD1 identical over 8 bases. The CDR3 covers 14 residues. Looked up from germline, CDR1 is LGHDT and CDR2 is YNNKEL (reference sequence). V lost 1 base to trimming and J lost 3 bases; unmatched junction nucleotides: 2.